Following are 27 T cell receptor beta chains from one sample sequenced in a study of regulatory T cells in long-lasting Graves disease. Time point given: newly diagnosed GD, antithyroid drugs for less than 3 months. PBMC-derived RNA was used for the TCR library. Relying on iRepertoire HTBI primers and Arm-PCR of CDR3 regions, the team built TCR beta libraries. TCRdb re-analysed the multiplex PCR reads in MiXCR, keeping a single row per CDR3 protein. The table records some 410,000 distinct CDR3 sequences, roughly 15% of them present only once. The sample also formed part of further work on T cells in Graves' hyperthyroidism and ophthalmopathy.

Sequencing used peripheral blood mononuclear cells (PBMCs), obtained at new diagnosis, from a patient treated with antithyroid drugs. Every receptor here comes from a young woman with Graves disease.

This clonotype showed up many times. The chain employs TRBV11-2 and TRBJ2-7; D is undetermined. The CDR3 extends over 12 amino acids. V was clipped by 1 base and J by 5 bases, with 6 bases between them. Germline V lookup: CDR1 SGHAT, CDR2 FQNNGV. This chain's CDR3 is CASSLVANEQYF. The CDR3 DNA follows: TGTGCCAGCAGCTTAGTTGCTAACGAGCAGTACTTC.

A few counts support this clonotype. The chain employs TRBV20-1 and TRBJ2-3; D is ambiguous. The CDR3 has 16 residues. Germline V lookup: CDR1 DFQATT, CDR2 SNEGSKA (reference sequence). The V and J ends lost 3 bases and 5 bases respectively, with 21 bases between them. CDR3 nucleotides: TGCAGTGCTAGCCCCCCTTATGGTCTCAAGGGAGATACGCAGTATTTT. Protein product: CSASPPYGLKGDTQYF.

A note on this clonotype: An end of the junction differs from the germline gene, which may be a read error. V gene TRBV7-7 combines with J gene TRBJ2-1, with 9 bases aligning to TRBD2. Germline lookup yields CDR1 SSHAT and CDR2 FNYEAQ (reference sequence). The CDR3 sequence is 15 residues long. The CDR3 DNA reads TGTGCTAGCAGCGCTTCTAGCGGGATCTACAATGAGCAGTTCTTC. Its translation is CASSASSGIYNEQFF.

V usage is TRBV20-1 and J usage is TRBJ2-7, with D possibly being TRBD1 (6 bases). The V gene lost 4 bases and the J gene lost 6 bases, with 25 bases spanning the gap. This CDR3 region has 16 residues. From germline, CDR1 is DFQATT and CDR2 SNEGSKA (reference sequence). The CDR3 is CSANDPDRRRPFEQYF. The CDR3 DNA reads TGCAGTGCTAACGACCCCGACAGGCGCCGCCCCTTCGAGCAGTACTTC.

At least ten counts were recorded for this clonotype. This sequence joins TRBV9 and TRBJ2-5; a weak D match, TRBD2 (6 bases). The CDR3 sequence is 16 residues long. V lost 3 bases, J lost 3 bases, and 18 bases lay in between. Looked up from germline, CDR1 is SGDLS and CDR2 is YYNGEE. The CDR3 sequence: CASSGNPGLQEETQYF. DNA of the CDR3: TGTGCCAGCAGCGGAAACCCGGGACTCCAGGAAGAGACCCAGTACTTC. The variable domain in full, completed from reference TRBV9 and TRBJ2-5, reads DSGVTQTPKHLITATGQRVTLRCSPRSGDLSVYWYQQSLDQGLQFLIQYYNGEERAKGNILERFSAQQFPDLHSELNLSSLELGDSALYFCASSGNPGLQEETQYFGPGTRLLVL.

This clonotype came up many times. The chain uses TRBV18 and TRBJ2-7; 9 bases line up with TRBD1. V shed 3 bases and J 3 bases; nucleotides not matched to a gene: 9. Per germline, CDR1 KGHSH and CDR2 LQKENI. The CDR3 contains 16 residues. The CDR3 sequence: CASSPSGTGSHYEQYF. The CDR3 region has the DNA TGTGCCAGCTCACCTTCCGGGACAGGGTCCCACTACGAGCAGTACTTC.

This clonotype turned up a few times. The V call is TRBV4-1, the J call TRBJ1-2; 7 bases match TRBD1. Germline CDR1 MGHRA, CDR2 YSYEKL. V dropped 2 bases and J dropped 3; count of bases not matched to a gene: 9. This CDR3 is built from 16 residues. The CDR3 here is CASSQPVQGEYYGYTF. For the CDR3, the DNA is TGCGCCAGCAGCCAACCGGTTCAGGGGGAATACTATGGCTACACCTTC.

This clonotype was observed at least ten times. The chain recombines TRBV20-1 with TRBJ1-1; D not certain. Germline V gene lookup returns CDR1 DFQATT and CDR2 SNEGSKA (reference sequence). The length of the CDR3 is 13 residues. V lost 6 bases and J 5 bases, leaving 16 bases between the germline ends. The CDR3 coding sequence is TGCAGTGCACGGCCCTGGGGTCGGACTGAAGCTTTCTTT. Amino acid sequence: CSARPWGRTEAFF.

In its sample, this clonotype was seen many times. The rearrangement links TRBV11-2 to TRBJ1-2; 11 bases agree with TRBD1. This CDR3 is built from 15 residues. Looked up from germline, CDR1 is SGHAT and CDR2 is FQNNGV. Trimming at V came to 3 bases and at J to 4 bases, leaving 4 bases not matched to a gene. The CDR3 is CASSLGQGGIYGYTF. The CDR3, as DNA: TGTGCCAGCAGCTTGGGACAGGGGGGGATCTATGGCTACACCTTC.

This clonotype was seen more than once but under ten times. The CDR3 sequence: CASSQGTGSNTEAFF. The CDR3 bases are TGTGCCAGCAGCCAGGGAACAGGGTCGAACACTGAAGCTTTCTTT. The genes are TRBV14 and TRBJ1-1; possibly TRBD1 for D (6 bases). Germline V gene lookup returns CDR1 SGHDN and CDR2 FVKESK. The CDR3 is made up of 15 amino acids. V lost 3 bases and J 1 base, leaving 12 bases between the germline ends. Looking up the rest from reference TRBV14 and TRBJ1-1 gives the full variable domain: EAGVTQFPSHSVIEKGQTVTLRCDPISGHDNLYWYRRVMGKEIKFLLHFVKESKQDESGMPNNRFLAERTGGTYSTLKVQPAELEDSGVYFCASSQGTGSNTEAFFGQGTRLTVV.

V and J are TRBV24-1 and TRBJ2-2, with 12 bases that match TRBD2. The CDR3 runs 17 residues. Trimming removed 2 bases from V and 6 bases from J; junction bases left unmatched: 6. CDR1 and CDR2 from the germline V gene are KGHDR and SFDVKD. CDR3 sequence (DNA): TGTGCCACCAGTGATTCCCGAGGACTAGCGGGATCCGGGGAGCTGTTTTTT. Protein: CATSDSRGLAGSGELFF.

Many counts were recorded for this clonotype. The genes are TRBV6-5 and TRBJ2-1; 10 bases align to TRBD1. J was trimmed by 10 bases and V by 2 bases; bases with no gene match: 17. CDR3 length: 18 residues. CDR1 is MNHEY, CDR2 SVGAGI, per germline. The chain's CDR3 is CASSYPRGGTGARREQFF. The CDR3 coding sequence is TGTGCCAGCAGTTACCCCCGGGGGGGGACAGGGGCCCGCCGAGAGCAGTTCTTC.

This clonotype was seen only a few times. The CDR3 DNA follows: TGTGCCAGCAGTGGAGGGGGCAGATACGAGCAGTACTTC. This sequence encodes CASSGGGRYEQYF. This chain joins TRBV12-3 or TRBV12-4 and TRBJ2-7, with TRBD1 as a possible D gene (7 bases). V lost 5 bases, J lost 4 bases, and 12 bases lay in between. The CDR3 consists of 13 residues.

This clonotype was seen many times. The chain carries TRBV20-1 and TRBJ1-5; maybe TRBD1 (5 bases). This CDR3 comprises 15 residues. Germline CDR1 reads DFQATT; CDR2 reads SNEGSKA (reference sequence). With 4 bases removed from V and 0 bases from J, the gap between germline ends came to 13 bases. CDR3 in DNA: TGCAGTGCTACTCTTGGGACTGATAGCAATCAGCCCCAGCATTTT. Its protein is CSATLGTDSNQPQHF.

This clonotype was seen at least ten times. CDR3 bases: TGTGCCAGCAGTTTAGGCACTAGCGGGTATTACAATGAGCAGTTCTTC. Encoded protein: CASSLGTSGYYNEQFF. This rearrangement joins TRBV27 to TRBJ2-1, with 9 bases that match TRBD2. CDR1 MNHEY and CDR2 SMNVEV come from the germline V gene (reference sequence). V trimming: 2 bases; J trimming: 4 bases; junction bases outside the gene matches: 6. This CDR3 contains 16 residues.

In DNA, the CDR3 is TGTGCCAGCAGACTTAGGACAGGGGTTAATGAAAAACTGTTTTTT. As protein: CASRLRTGVNEKLFF. This chain connects TRBV12-3 or TRBV12-4 to TRBJ1-4, with 9 bases lining up with TRBD1. V shed 6 bases and J 4 bases; nucleotides not matched to a gene: 6. This CDR3 region has 15 residues.

Concerning this clonotype itself: One end of the junction fails to match germline, which may point to a read error. V and J are TRBV18 and TRBJ2-7; the D gene is possibly TRBD2 (5 bases). CDR3 length equals 15 residues. CDR1 is KGHSH, CDR2 LQKENI, per germline. The CDR3 DNA sequence: TGTGCCAGCTCACCCGCCCGGGGTAGCTCCTACGAGCTGTACTTC. Encoded protein: CASSPARGSSYELYF.

In its sample, this clonotype was seen many times. This rearrangement joins TRBV15 to TRBJ2-1, with TRBD2 identical over 12 bases. The CDR3 is made up of 16 amino acids. CDR1 is LNHNV, CDR2 YYDKDF, per germline (reference sequence). Trimming took 4 bases from V and 5 from J; bases not matched to a gene: 6. The CDR3 DNA sequence: TGTGCCACCAGCATCAAGACTAGCGGGAGTAACAATGAGCAGTTCTTC. As protein: CATSIKTSGSNNEQFF.

This clonotype was observed at least ten times. This chain connects TRBV6-2 or TRBV6-3 to TRBJ2-5; 12 bases are shared with TRBD1. CDR3 length equals 17 residues. CDR1 and CDR2 from the germline V gene are MNHEY and SVGEGT. V lost 2 bases to trimming and J lost 3 bases; unmatched junction nucleotides: 7. Here the CDR3 reads CASSYRRDRGLEETQYF. The CDR3 DNA is TGTGCCAGCAGTTACCGGCGGGACAGGGGGCTCGAAGAGACCCAGTACTTC.

This clonotype was found many times. The chain combines TRBV11-2 with TRBJ2-7; the D gene is possibly TRBD2 (5 bases). Trimming shortened V by 5 bases and J by 3 bases, and 17 bases separated the two germline ends. This CDR3 comprises 15 residues. Germline lookup yields CDR1 SGHAT and CDR2 FQNNGV. CDR3 bases: TGTGCCAGCAGCATTACCCGGGGATGGAGCTACGAGCAGTACTTC. This sequence encodes CASSITRGWSYEQYF.

As regards this clonotype: A far larger clone is just one base off, so this is likely a read error. The V gene is TRBV11-2, the J gene TRBJ2-1; D ambiguous. Germline V gives CDR1 SGHAT, CDR2 FQNNGV. V was pared by 1 base and J by 6 bases, with 16 bases between. The CDR3 is made up of 16 amino acids. CDR3 bases: TGTGCCAGCAGCTTAGGGTTGCGAACGTCGGCCAATGAGCAGTTCTTC. It encodes CASSLGLRTSANEQFF.

This clonotype has at least ten counts. This sequence joins TRBV3-1 and TRBJ1-5, with D possibly being TRBD1 (6 bases). This CDR3 region has 14 residues. Trimming stripped 8 bases from V and 4 bases from J, with 15 bases between. CDR1 LGHDT and CDR2 YNNKEL come from the germline V gene (reference sequence). The CDR3 reads CASSAGVSNQPQHF. CDR3 DNA: TGTGCCAGCTCTGCAGGGGTATCAAATCAGCCCCAGCATTTT. Based on the CDR3 plus reference TRBV3-1 and TRBJ1-5, the full variable domain is DTAVSQTPKYLVTQMGNDKSIKCEQNLGHDTMYWYKQDSKKFLKIMFSYNNKELIINETVPNRFSPKSPDKAHLNLHINSLELGDSAVYFCASSAGVSNQPQHFGDGTRLSIL.

The CDR3 here is CASSSAGGRDTQYF. The CDR3, as DNA: TGTGCCAGCAGCTCCGCAGGGGGCAGAGATACGCAGTATTTT. The chain combines TRBV13 with TRBJ2-3; 8 positions agree with TRBD1. Germline V gives CDR1 PRHDT, CDR2 FYEKMQ (reference sequence). V lost 4 bases, J lost 5 bases, and 5 bases stayed unmatched. The CDR3 is made up of 14 amino acids.

The chain couples TRBV28 to TRBJ2-4; TRBD1 might be the D (6 bases). The CDR3 spans 21 residues. Looked up from germline, CDR1 is MDHEN and CDR2 is SYDVKM. Trimming took off 7 bases at V and 0 bases at J, with 31 bases between the two ends. The CDR3 DNA reads TGTGCCAGCATCACCCTGACGGACAGTCTTTTCTTTGGATTAGCCAAAAACATTCAGTACTTC. Translating it yields CASITLTDSLFFGLAKNIQYF.

This clonotype has ten or more counts. The chain is built from TRBV7-9 and TRBJ1-2, with 11 bases aligning to TRBD1. The CDR3 has 15 amino acids. V trimming: 5 bases; J trimming: 7 bases; junction bases outside the gene matches: 9. Germline V lookup: CDR1 SEHNR, CDR2 FQNEAQ (reference sequence). The CDR3 region has the DNA TGTGCCAGCAGCCAACGGACAGGGGGCGGGTTTGGCTACACCTTC. It specifies CASSQRTGGGFGYTF.

Of note for this clonotype: A much larger clone differs by one base, so this may be a read error. This chain uses TRBV20-1 with TRBJ2-1; 13 nucleotides line up with TRBD2. In germline, CDR1 is DFQATT, CDR2 SNEGSKA (reference sequence). This CDR3 is built from 14 residues. DNA of the CDR3: TGCAGTGGCCAGGGACTAGCGGGAAACAATGCGCAGTTCTTC. This encodes CSGQGLAGNNAQFF.

This clonotype has just a few counts. Since a much larger clone is just one base distant, this may be a read error. V is TRBV28 and J is TRBJ2-1, with a weak D call TRBD2 (5 bases). Germline-derived CDR1 and CDR2 are MDHEN and SYDVKM. The CDR3 is made up of 17 amino acids. The CDR3 DNA reads TGTGCCAGCAGTCCCCAAGCGCGGGTCATATCGTACAATGAGCAGTCCTTC. The encoded protein is CASSPQARVISYNEQSF. The full variable domain, rest sourced from reference TRBV28 and TRBJ2-1, is DVKVTQSSRYLVKRTGEKVFLECVQDMDHENMFWYRQDPGLGLRLIYFSYDVKMKEKGDIPEGYSVSREKKERFSLILESASTNQTSMYLCASSPQARVISYNEQSFGPGTRLTVL.